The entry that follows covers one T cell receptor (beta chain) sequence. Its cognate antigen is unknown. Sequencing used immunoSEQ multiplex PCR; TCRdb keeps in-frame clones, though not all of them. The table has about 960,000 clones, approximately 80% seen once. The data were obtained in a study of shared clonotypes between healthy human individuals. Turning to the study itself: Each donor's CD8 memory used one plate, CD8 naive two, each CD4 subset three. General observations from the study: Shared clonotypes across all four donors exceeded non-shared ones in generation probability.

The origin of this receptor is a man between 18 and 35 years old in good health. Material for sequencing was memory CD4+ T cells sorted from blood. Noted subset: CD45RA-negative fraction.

The CDR3 loop reads CASTGSAGVADEQFF. DNA of the CDR3: TGTGCCAGTACCGGGTCAGCGGGAGTGGCCGATGAGCAGTTCTTC. The J gene is TRBJ2-1, the V gene TRBV19; 8 bases match TRBD2. Germline CDR1 LNHDA, CDR2 SQIVND (reference sequence). The CDR3 runs to 15 residues. V lost 7 bases, J lost 8 bases, and 13 bases stayed unmatched. The full variable domain, with the rest looked up from reference TRBV19 and TRBJ2-1, is DGGITQSPKYLFRKEGQNVTLSCEQNLNHDAMYWYRQDPGQGLRLIYYSQIVNDFQKGDIAEGYSVSREKKESFPLTVTSAQKNPTAFYLCASTGSAGVADEQFFGPGTRLTVL.